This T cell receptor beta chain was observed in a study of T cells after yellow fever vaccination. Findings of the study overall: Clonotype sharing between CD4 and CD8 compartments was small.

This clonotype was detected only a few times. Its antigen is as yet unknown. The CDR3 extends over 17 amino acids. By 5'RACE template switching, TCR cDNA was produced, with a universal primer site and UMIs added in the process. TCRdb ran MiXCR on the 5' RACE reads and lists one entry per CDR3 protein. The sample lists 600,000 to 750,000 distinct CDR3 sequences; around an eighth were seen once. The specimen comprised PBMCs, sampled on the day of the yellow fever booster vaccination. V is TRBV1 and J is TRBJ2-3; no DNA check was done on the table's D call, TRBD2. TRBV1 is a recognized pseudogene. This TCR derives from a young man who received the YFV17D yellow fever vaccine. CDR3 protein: CTSSQERTSGPTDTQYF. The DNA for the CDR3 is TGCACCAGCAGCCAAGAACGGACTAGCGGGCCGACAGATACGCAGTATTTT.